This TCR beta chain originates from a study of blood T cells in healthy people across ages. Findings of the study overall: TCR beta diversity was tightly associated with the proportion of naive T cells. The study regarded diversity estimates from one million T cells as underestimates. Across the age range, TCR beta diversity per million T cells fell in a roughly linear way.

The length of the CDR3 is 15 residues. J gave up 5 bases and V 2 bases, and 3 bases lay outside the gene matches. The germline CDR1 and CDR2 sequences are SGHRS and YFSETQ. Concerning this clonotype: Antigen specificity is unknown.

Then a second PCR, running roughly 7 to 11 cycles, was carried out with a sample-barcoded 5' primer and a J-beta primer mix. Each cDNA molecule received a tag from a template-switch adaptor that had 12 random nucleotides. Via MiXCR, TCRdb re-called the 5' RACE reads, giving one row per CDR3 protein. The table shows 1,300,000 or so distinct CDR3 sequences, with 55% to 75% occurring only once. The clonotype was recovered from a man aged 18-30 years in good health. The V and J genes are TRBV5-1 and TRBJ1-6; 8 bases match TRBD1. Material: blood. The CDR3 DNA follows: TGCGCCAGCAGCTTTTGGACAGGGAATAATTCACCCCTCCACTTT. It is translated as CASSFWTGNNSPLHF.